This T cell receptor (beta chain) was captured by sequencing in a study of blood T cell repertoires in COVID-19. CDR3 size: 14 residues. Germline values: CDR1 SGHRS, CDR2 YFSETQ. The ends lost 2 bases at V and 4 bases at J; junction bases unmatched: 4. TCRdb's table, derived via immunoSEQ multiplex PCR, lists solely in-frame clones and lacks some. The table lists more than 90,000 clones, about 80% of them singletons. The sample taken for sequencing was peripheral blood. The source of this sequence is an elderly man with acute or convalescent COVID-19. This chain uses TRBV5-1 with TRBJ1-1; 8 nucleotides align to TRBD1. CDR3 nucleotides: TGCGCCAGCAGCTTACCAGGGACAGGCACTGAAGCTTTCTTT. The encoded protein is CASSLPGTGTEAFF.